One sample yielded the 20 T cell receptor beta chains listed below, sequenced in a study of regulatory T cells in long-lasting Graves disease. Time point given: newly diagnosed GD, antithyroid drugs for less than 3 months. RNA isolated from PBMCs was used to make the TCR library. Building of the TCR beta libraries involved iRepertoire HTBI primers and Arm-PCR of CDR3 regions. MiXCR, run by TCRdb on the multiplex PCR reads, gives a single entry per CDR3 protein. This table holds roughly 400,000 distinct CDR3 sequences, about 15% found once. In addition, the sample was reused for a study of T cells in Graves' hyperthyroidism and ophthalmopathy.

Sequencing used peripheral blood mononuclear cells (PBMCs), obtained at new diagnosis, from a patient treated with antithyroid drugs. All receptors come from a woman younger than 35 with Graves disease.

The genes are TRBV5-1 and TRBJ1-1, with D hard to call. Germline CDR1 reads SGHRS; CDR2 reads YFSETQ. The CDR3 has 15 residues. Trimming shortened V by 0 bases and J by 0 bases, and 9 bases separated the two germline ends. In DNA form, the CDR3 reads TGCGCCAGCAGCTTGGCCGGACGGATGAACACTGAAGCTTTCTTT. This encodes CASSLAGRMNTEAFF.

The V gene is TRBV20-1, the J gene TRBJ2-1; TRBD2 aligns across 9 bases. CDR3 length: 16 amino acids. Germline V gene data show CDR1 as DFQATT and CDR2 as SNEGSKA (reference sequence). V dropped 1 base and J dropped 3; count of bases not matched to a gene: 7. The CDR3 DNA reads TGCAGTGCTAGAGGAATTGGCGGGAGGGTCTACAATGAGCAGTTCTTC. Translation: CSARGIGGRVYNEQFF.

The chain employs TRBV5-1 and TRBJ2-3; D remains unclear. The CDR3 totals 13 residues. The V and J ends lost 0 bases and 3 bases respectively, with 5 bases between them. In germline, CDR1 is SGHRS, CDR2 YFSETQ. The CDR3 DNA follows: TGCGCCAGCAGCTTGGTCATGACAGATACGCAGTATTTT. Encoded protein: CASSLVMTDTQYF.

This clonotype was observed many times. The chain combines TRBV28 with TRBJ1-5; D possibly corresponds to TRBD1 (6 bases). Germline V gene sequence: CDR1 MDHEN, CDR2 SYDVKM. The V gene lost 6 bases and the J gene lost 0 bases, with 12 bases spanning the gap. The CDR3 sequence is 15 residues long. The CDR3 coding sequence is TGTGCCAGCAGGCAAGGGACATATAGCAATCAGCCCCAGCATTTT. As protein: CASRQGTYSNQPQHF.

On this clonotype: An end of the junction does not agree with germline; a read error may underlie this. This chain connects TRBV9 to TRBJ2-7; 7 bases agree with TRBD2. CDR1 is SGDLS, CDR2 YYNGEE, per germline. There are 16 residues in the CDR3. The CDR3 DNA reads TGTGCCAGCAACGTACTCGTCGCGGCGGGAGTCTACGAGCAGTACTTC. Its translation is CASNVLVAAGVYEQYF.

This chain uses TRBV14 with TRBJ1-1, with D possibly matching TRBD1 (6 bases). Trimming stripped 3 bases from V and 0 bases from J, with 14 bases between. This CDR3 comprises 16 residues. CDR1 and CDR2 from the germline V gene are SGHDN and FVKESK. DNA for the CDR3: TGTGCCAGCAGCCATGGCCCGGGACACTTGAACACTGAAGCTTTCTTT. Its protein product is CASSHGPGHLNTEAFF.

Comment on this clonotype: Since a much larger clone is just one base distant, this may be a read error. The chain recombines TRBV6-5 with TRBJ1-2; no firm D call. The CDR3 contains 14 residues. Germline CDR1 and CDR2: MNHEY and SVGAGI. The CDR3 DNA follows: TGTACCAGCAGTTACTCGGAGCAAAACTATGGCTACACCTTC. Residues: CTSSYSEQNYGYTF.

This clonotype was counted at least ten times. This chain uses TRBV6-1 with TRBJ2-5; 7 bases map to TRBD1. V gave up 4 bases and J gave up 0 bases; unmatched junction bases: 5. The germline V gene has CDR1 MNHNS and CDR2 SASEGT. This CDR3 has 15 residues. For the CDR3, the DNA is TGTGCCAGCAGTGCGGGACAGTTGTACCAAGAGACCCAGTACTTC. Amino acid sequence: CASSAGQLYQETQYF.

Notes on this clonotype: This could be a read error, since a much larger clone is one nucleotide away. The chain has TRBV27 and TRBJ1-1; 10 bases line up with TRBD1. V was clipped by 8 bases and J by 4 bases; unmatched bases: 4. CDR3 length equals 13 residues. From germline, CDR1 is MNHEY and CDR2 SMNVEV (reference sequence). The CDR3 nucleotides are TGTGCCAGCGGTCGACAGGGGGCCACTGAAGCTTTCTTT. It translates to CASGRQGATEAFF.

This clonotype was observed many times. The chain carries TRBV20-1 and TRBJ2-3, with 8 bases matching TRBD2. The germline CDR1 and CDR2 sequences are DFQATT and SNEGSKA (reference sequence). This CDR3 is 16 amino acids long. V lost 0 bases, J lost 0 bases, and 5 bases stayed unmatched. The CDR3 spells CSARDDQRESTDTQYF. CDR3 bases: TGCAGTGCTAGAGATGACCAGCGGGAGAGCACAGATACGCAGTATTTT.

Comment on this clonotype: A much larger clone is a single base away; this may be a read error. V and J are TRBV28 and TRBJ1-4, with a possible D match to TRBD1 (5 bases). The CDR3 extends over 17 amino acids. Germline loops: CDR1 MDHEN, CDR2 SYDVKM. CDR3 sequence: CASSTRKGLSTNERLFF. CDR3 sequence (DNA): TGTGCCAGCAGTACGAGGAAGGGACTCTCAACTAATGAAAGACTGTTTTTT.

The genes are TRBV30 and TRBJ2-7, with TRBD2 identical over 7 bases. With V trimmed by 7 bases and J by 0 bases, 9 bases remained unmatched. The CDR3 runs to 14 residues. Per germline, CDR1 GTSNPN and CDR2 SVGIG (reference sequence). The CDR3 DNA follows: TGTGCCTCCCTAAGCGGGGATAGCTCCTACGAGCAGTACTTC. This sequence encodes CASLSGDSSYEQYF.

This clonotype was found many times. As DNA, the CDR3 is TGTGCCAGCAGCCCTTCGGACTGGGGGGCCTCCTACAATGAGCAGTTCTTC. Residues: CASSPSDWGASYNEQFF. J is TRBJ2-1 and V is TRBV28; D is possibly TRBD1 or TRBD2 (6 bases each). This CDR3 has 17 amino acids. CDR1 and CDR2 (germline): MDHEN, SYDVKM. With 6 bases removed from V and 0 bases from J, the gap between germline ends came to 18 bases. The whole variable domain, remainder taken from reference TRBV28 and TRBJ2-1, is DVKVTQSSRYLVKRTGEKVFLECVQDMDHENMFWYRQDPGLGLRLIYFSYDVKMKEKGDIPEGYSVSREKKERFSLILESASTNQTSMYLCASSPSDWGASYNEQFFGPGTRLTVL.

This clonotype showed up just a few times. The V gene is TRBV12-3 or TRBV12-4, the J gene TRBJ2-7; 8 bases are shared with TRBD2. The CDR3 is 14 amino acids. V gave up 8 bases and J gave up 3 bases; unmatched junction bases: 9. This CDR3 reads CASRNTGTSYEQYF. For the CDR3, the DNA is TGTGCCAGCCGGAATACCGGGACTAGCTACGAGCAGTACTTC.

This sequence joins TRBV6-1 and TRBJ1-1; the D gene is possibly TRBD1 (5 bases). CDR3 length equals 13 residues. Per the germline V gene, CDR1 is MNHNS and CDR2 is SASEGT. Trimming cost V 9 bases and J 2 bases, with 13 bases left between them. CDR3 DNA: TGTGCCAGTGCCACAGGAGCTAACACTGAAGCTTTCTTT. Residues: CASATGANTEAFF.

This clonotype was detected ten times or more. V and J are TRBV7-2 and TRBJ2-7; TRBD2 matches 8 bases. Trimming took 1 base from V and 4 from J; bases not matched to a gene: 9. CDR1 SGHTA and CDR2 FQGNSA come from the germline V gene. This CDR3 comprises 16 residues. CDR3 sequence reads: CASSLEPAGLEYEQYF. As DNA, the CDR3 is TGTGCCAGCAGCTTAGAACCAGCGGGACTAGAATACGAGCAGTACTTC.

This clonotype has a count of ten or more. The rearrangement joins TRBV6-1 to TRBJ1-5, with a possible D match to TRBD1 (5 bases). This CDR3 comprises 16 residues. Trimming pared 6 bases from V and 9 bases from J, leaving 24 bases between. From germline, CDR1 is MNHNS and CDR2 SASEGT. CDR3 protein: CASRETGWWGSGPQHF. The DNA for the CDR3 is TGTGCCAGCAGAGAGACCGGCTGGTGGGGCTCGGGGCCCCAGCATTTT.

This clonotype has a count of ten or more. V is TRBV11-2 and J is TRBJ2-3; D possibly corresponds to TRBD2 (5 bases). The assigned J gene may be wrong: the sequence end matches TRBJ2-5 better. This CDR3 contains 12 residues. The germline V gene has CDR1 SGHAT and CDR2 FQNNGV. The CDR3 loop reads CAVKGVGETQYF. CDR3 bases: TGTGCCGTGAAGGGAGTCGGAGAGACCCAGTACTTC.

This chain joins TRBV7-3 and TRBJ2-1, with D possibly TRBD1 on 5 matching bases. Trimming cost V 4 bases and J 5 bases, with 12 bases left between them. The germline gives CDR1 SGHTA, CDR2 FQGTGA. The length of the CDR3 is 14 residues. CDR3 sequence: CASSWGGANNEQFF. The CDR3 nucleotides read TGTGCCAGCAGCTGGGGCGGAGCCAACAATGAGCAGTTCTTC.

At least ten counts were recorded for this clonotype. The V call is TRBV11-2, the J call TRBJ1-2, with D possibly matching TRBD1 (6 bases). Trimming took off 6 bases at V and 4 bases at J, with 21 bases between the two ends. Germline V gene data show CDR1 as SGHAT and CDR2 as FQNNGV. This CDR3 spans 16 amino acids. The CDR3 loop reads CASSSPRTVRFYGYTF. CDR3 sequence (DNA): TGTGCCAGCAGTTCTCCTCGGACAGTTCGATTCTATGGCTACACCTTC.